This record looks at one T cell receptor (beta chain) sequence and its context. As yet, its antigen is unknown. Every bit of the isolated RNA underwent reverse transcription, so sequencing read expressed TCRB transcripts. Generated by immunoSEQ multiplex PCR, the TCRdb table keeps only in-frame clones and is missing some. The profile shows around 56,000 clones, about 47% of them singletons. This specimen comes from a study of beta chain features in type 1 diabetes. Background on the study: What patients shared with healthy donors was a similar profile of age, gender and cell yields. The study's findings and limits: People with Type 1 diabetes carried modestly yet significantly shorter TCRB CDR3s in all four CD4+ subsets.

Germline-derived CDR1 and CDR2 are SGHRS and YFSETQ. Losses at the gene ends were 4 bases for V and 2 bases for J; bases not matched to a gene: 9. The CDR3 runs to 17 residues. V is TRBV5-1 and J is TRBJ1-2; 12 bases line up with TRBD1. The sequence derives from a woman aged 40 to 55 with type 1 diabetes. Source material: Tregs from blood. In nucleotides, the CDR3 is TGCGCCAGCAGCCCCTCGAGGGGGACAGGGGGCAACTATGGCTACACCTTC. Protein: CASSPSRGTGGNYGYTF.